The next 2 T cell receptor beta chains were all read from a single sample in a study of shared clonotypes between healthy human individuals. The protocol was immunoSEQ multiplex PCR, while the TCRdb copy is restricted to in-frame clones and leaves out a portion. Among 2,100,000 or so clones, about 94% were seen once, and the ten largest hold roughly 0.13%. The source material was naive CD4+ T cells sorted from blood. Subset here: CD45RA+ positively selected. The receptor source for this set is a man between 18 and 29 years old in good health.

V usage is TRBV30 and J usage is TRBJ1-5; 8 nucleotides align to TRBD1. V was clipped by 3 bases and J by 0 bases; unmatched bases: 4. Per germline, CDR1 GTSNPN and CDR2 SVGIG (reference sequence). CDR3 length: 15 amino acids. CDR3 in amino acids: CAWSPGGSSNQPQHF. CDR3 DNA sequence: TGTGCCTGGAGCCCAGGGGGCTCTAGCAATCAGCCCCAGCATTTT. Based on the CDR3 plus reference TRBV30 and TRBJ1-5, the full variable domain is SQTIHQWPATLVQPVGSPLSLECTVEGTSNPNLYWYRQAAGRGLQLLFYSVGIGQISSEVPQNLSASRPQDRQFILSSKKLLLSDSGFYLCAWSPGGSSNQPQHFGDGTRLSIL.

Concerning this clone: This specimen includes other DNA sequences encoding the same CDR3. CDR3 DNA sequence: TGCAGCGTCAAGGGACAGAACACTGAAGCTTTCTTT. Translation: CSVKGQNTEAFF. The V call is TRBV29-1, the J call TRBJ1-1; TRBD1 might be the D (6 bases). Between the trimmed V and J ends, which lost 6 bases and 1 base, there was a span of 9 bases. The CDR3 loop spans 12 amino acids. Germline loops: CDR1 SQVTM, CDR2 ANQGSEA.